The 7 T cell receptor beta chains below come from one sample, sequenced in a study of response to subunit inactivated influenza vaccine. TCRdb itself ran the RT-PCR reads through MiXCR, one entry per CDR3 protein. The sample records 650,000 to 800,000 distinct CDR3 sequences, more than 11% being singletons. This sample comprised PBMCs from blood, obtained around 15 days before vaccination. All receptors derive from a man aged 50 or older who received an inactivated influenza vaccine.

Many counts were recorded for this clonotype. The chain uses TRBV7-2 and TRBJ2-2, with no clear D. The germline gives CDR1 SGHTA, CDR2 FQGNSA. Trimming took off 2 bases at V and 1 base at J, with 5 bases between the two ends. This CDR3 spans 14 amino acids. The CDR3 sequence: CASSLWVNTGELFF. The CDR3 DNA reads TGTGCCAGCAGCTTATGGGTGAACACCGGGGAGCTGTTTTTT. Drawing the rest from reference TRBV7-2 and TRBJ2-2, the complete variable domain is GAGVSQSPSNKVTEKGKDVELRCDPISGHTALYWYRQSLGQGLEFLIYFQGNSAPDKSGLPSDRFSAERTGGSVSTLTIQRTQQEDSAVYLCASSLWVNTGELFFGEGSRLTVL.

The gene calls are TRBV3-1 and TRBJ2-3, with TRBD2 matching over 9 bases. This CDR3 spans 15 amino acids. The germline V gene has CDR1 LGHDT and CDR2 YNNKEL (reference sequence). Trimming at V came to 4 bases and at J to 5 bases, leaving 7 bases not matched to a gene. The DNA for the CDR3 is TGTGCCAGCAGCCCAACCCTAGCGGGGATAGATACGCAGTATTTT. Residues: CASSPTLAGIDTQYF.

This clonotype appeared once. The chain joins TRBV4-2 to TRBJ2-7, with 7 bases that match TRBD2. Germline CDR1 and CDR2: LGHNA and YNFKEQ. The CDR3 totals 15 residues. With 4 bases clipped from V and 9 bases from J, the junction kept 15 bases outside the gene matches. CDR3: CASSPEGLAAIAQYF. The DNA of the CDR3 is TGTGCCAGCAGCCCGGAGGGGCTAGCGGCTATAGCGCAGTACTTC.

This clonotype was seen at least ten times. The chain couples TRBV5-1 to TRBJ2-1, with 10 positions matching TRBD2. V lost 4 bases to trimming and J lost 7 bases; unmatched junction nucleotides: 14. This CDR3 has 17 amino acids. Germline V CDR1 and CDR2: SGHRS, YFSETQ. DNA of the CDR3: TGCGCCAGCAGCCGAAAGGTAGCGGGGGGTTCTGTGAATGAGCAGTTCTTC. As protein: CASSRKVAGGSVNEQFF.

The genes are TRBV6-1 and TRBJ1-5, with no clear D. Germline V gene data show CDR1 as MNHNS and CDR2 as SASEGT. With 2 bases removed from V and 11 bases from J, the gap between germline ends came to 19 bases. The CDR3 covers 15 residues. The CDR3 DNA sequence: TGTGCCAGCAGTGAACCGGGTCTCGTGTTTAGGGCCCAGCATTTT. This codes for CASSEPGLVFRAQHF.

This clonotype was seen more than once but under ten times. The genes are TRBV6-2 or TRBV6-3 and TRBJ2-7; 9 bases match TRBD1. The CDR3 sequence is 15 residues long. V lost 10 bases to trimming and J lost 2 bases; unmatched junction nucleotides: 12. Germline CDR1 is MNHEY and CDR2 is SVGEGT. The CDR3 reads CATLPWTGAPYEQYF. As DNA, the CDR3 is TGTGCCACCCTACCTTGGACAGGGGCACCCTACGAGCAGTACTTC.

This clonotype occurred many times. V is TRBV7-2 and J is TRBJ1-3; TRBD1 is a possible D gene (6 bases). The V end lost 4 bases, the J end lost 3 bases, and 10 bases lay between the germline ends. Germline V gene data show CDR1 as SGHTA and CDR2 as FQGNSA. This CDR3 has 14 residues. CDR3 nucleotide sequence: TGTGCCAGCAGCTCGGGGGGCATTGGAAACACCATATATTTT. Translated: CASSSGGIGNTIYF.